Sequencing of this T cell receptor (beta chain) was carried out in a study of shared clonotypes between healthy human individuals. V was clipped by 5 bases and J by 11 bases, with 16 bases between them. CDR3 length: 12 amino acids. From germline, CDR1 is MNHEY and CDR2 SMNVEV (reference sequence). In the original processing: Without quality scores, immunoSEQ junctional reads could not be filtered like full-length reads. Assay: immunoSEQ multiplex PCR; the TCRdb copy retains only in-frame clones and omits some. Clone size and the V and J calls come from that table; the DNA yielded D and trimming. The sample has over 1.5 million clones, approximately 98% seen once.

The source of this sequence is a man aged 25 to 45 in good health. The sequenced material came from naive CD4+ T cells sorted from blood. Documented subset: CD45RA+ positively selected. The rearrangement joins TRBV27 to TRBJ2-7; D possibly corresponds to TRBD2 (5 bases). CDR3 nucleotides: TGTGCCAGCAGTAATCTTGGACTCCGAGAGTACTTC. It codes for CASSNLGLREYF.